This TCR beta chain was profiled in a study of blood T cell repertoires in COVID-19. Study-level information: Acute and convalescent COVID-19 samples came from the United States, Italy and Spain. T cells, B-cell-depleted T cells, or PBMCs provided the cDNA or gDNA that served as material.

Original data processing: Estimation of nucleated cell counts was performed using reference gene primer amplification. The protocol was immunoSEQ multiplex PCR, while the TCRdb copy is restricted to in-frame clones and leaves out a portion. V and J calls and clone size are those listed in that table; D and trimming were worked out from the DNA. The sample consists of some 110,000 clones, about 74% of them appearing once. The CDR3 contains 17 residues. Germline CDR1 is KGHSH and CDR2 is LQKENI. V was shortened by 5 bases and J by 1 base, with 17 bases between the two germline ends. The gene calls are TRBV18 and TRBJ2-2, with D tentatively TRBD2 (5 bases). Material for sequencing was peripheral blood. The source is an older man with acute or convalescent COVID-19. Here the CDR3 DNA reads TGTGCCAGCTCAGGCGCTTCGGGTAGCGAGAACACCGGGGAGCTGTTTTTT. Its translation is CASSGASGSENTGELFF. The full variable domain, completed using reference TRBV18 and TRBJ2-2, is NAGVMQNPRHLVRRRGQEARLRCSPMKGHSHVYWYRQLPEEGLKFMVYLQKENIIDESGMPKERFSAEFPKEGPSILRIQQVVRGDSAAYFCASSGASGSENTGELFFGEGSRLTVL.